The TCR beta chain described here comes from a study of T cell responses to AZD1222 COVID-19 vaccine. Overall study findings and caveats: Donors skewed white British and female; clonal diversity was possibly underestimated. After two AZD1222 doses, spike-specific TCR breadth and depth rose versus day 0.

Germline-derived CDR1 and CDR2 are SGHTA and FQGNSA. The CDR3 has 16 residues. The junction had 14 bases not matched to a gene; V was cut back by 10 bases and J by 5 bases. Comments on this clone: Its specificity is not known.

Method: immunoSEQ multiplex PCR; TCRdb's copy keeps in-frame clones and lacks some. This sample has 180,000 or so clones, with about 89% found just once. The source material was peripheral blood, sampled on day 0 of AZD1222 vaccination. The sequence was obtained from an adult in good health. This chain joins TRBV7-2 and TRBJ2-2; TRBD2 aligns across 9 bases. The CDR3 sequence is CATPGRGGRGTGELFF. The CDR3, as DNA: TGTGCCACCCCAGGGCGGGGGGGCCGAGGGACCGGGGAGCTGTTTTTT.